Sequencing of this T cell receptor beta chain was carried out in a study of T cell responses to AZD1222 COVID-19 vaccine. Study-level results: Increases in Spike-specific TCR breadth and depth were seen after two AZD1222 doses. Clonal diversity was possibly underestimated, and white British individuals and females predominated among donors. The CD4 TCRs associated with vaccination extended across spike and predominated at 160-218 and 743-854.

Notes on this clone: Its antigen is as yet unknown.

Sequenced by immunoSEQ multiplex PCR; TCRdb stores in-frame clones only, minus some. The table lists roughly 120,000 clones, roughly 88% of them singletons, with approximately 5% in the top ten. Trimming removed 4 bases from V and 8 bases from J; junction bases left unmatched: 5. This CDR3 is built from 13 residues. From germline, CDR1 is MNHEY and CDR2 SMNVEV (reference sequence). V is TRBV27 and J is TRBJ1-2; 9 bases fit TRBD1. The material sequenced was peripheral blood, taken on day 0 of AZD1222 vaccination. This receptor was obtained from an adult in good health. The DNA of the CDR3 is TGTGCCAGCAGTTCCCGGGACAGGGCAGGCTACACCTTC. It yields the protein CASSSRDRAGYTF.